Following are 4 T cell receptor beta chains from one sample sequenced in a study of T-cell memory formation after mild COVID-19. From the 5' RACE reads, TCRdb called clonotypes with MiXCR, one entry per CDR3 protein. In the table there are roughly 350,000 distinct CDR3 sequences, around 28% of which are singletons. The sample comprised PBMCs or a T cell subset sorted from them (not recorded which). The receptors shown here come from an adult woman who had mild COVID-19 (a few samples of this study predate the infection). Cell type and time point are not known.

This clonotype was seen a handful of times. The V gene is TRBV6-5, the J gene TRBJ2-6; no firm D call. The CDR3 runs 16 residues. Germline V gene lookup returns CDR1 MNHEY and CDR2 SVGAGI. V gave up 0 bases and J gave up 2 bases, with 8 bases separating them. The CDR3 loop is CASSYSGATGANVLTF. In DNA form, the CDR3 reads TGTGCCAGCAGTTACTCGGGCGCGACTGGGGCCAACGTCCTGACTTTC.

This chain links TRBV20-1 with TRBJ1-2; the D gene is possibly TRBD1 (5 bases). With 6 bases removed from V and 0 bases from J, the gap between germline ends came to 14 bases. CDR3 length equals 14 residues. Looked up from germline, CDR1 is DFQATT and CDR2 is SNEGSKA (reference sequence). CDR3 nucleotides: TGCAGTGCACCTCGGGACGGCGCTAACTATGGCTACACCTTC. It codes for CSAPRDGANYGYTF.

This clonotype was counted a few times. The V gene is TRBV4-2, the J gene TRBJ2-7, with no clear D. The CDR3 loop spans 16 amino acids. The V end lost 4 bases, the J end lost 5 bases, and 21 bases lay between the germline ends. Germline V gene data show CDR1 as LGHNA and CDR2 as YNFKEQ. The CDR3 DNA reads TGTGCCAGCAGCCCCCTCGGTCCCGGAAGGGTGGACGAGCAGTACTTC. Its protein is CASSPLGPGRVDEQYF.

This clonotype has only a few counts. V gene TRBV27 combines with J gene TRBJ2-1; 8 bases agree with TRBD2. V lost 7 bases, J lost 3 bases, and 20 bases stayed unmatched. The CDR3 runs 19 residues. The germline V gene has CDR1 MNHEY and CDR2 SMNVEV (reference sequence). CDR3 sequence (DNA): TGTGCCAGCAACGGACTAGCTGATGCTCTACCCCGCCTCTACAATGAGCAGTTCTTC. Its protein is CASNGLADALPRLYNEQFF.